This TCR beta chain was recorded in a study of CXCR3-negative and CXCR3-positive naive CD8 T cells. Study-wide results and limits: Once cells were cryopreserved, CXCR3 expression went down partly, and most assays used fresh PBMCs. Sequencing showed both naive subsets with comparably high diversity, and memory CD8+ cells much lower. When CXCR3-positive naive cells were set against CXCR3-negative naive cells, the former had more hydrophobic TRB CDR3s.

Comments on this clonotype: Antigen specificity is unknown.

UMI-labeled 5' RACE yielded the TRB cDNA libraries. TCRdb reworked the 5' RACE reads into one entry per CDR3 protein, no DNA. This table lists tens of thousands of distinct CDR3 sequences. Every CD8+ T cell subset underwent triplicate sorting at roughly 300,000 cells apiece. Identification of naive CD8+ T cells rested on CD45RO-CCR7+CD27+CD95- status. CDR3 size: 14 residues. The V gene's germline CDR1 is SGDLS and CDR2 YYNGEE. The chain combines TRBV9 with TRBJ1-5. The clonotype was recovered from a human donor in good health. Some clones in this sample may be carry-over from other donors' samples. The sequenced sample consisted of naive CXCR3+ CD8+ T cells from blood. Indicated subset: CD45RO-CCR7+CD27+CD95- naive CD8+ T cells expressing CXCR3 (TNR3+). This CDR3 is CASSREGANQPQHF.